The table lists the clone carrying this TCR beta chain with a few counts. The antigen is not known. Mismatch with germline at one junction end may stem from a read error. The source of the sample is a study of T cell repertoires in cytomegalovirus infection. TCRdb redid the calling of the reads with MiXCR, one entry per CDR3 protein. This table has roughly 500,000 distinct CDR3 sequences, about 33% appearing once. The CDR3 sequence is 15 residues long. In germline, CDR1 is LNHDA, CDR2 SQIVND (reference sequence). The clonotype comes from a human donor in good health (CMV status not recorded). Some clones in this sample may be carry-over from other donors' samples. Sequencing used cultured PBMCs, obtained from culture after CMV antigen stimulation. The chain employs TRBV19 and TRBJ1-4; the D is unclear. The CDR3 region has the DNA TGTGCCAGTAGTATAGGTGGAACAACTTATGAAAAACTGTTTTTT. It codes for CASSIGGTTYEKLFF.